This T cell receptor beta chain was identified during a study of blood T cells in healthy people across ages (dated by TCRdb to between 2014 and 2017). Regarding the complete study: In model experiments, roughly one uniquely barcoded TCR beta cDNA molecule per two T cells was captured by template switching. To track age-related changes in TCR beta repertoire diversity, the study relied on deep sequencing normalized with unique cDNA molecular identifiers. Donors were grouped into four age groups: young (average 16 years), middle-aged (roughly 40), aged (around 66) and long-lived (approximately 78). Donors of different ages were randomly distributed across sequencing lanes to avoid experimental bias. Using the same blood draw, the study looked at two additional independent replicas of 1 million unique cDNA reads for two donors, one aged 18 to 29 and the other aged 80 or older.

Trimming at the junction amounts to 3 bases on V and 13 bases on J, and the germline ends lie 19 bases apart. The germline V gene (reference sequence) specifies SEHNR as CDR1 and FQNEAQ as CDR2. Reading from cysteine to phenylalanine, the CDR3 counts 14 amino acids. Just the 42-base CDR3 DNA is kept, in frame starting at base 1. The library was made by 5' RACE. The run used an Illumina HiSeq 2500. A second roughly 6 to 12 cycle PCR used a sample-barcoded 5' primer and a J-beta primer mix. Each TCR beta cDNA molecule received a unique molecular identifier from a template-switch 5' adaptor carrying 12 random nucleotides. Each sample yielded at least 3 million CDR3-containing paired-end reads. First-strand cDNA synthesis was performed from all RNA using the Mint cDNA synthesis kit, with priming by a TRBC-specific oligonucleotide. Following uracil-DNA glycosylase treatment, a first 18-cycle PCR with universal primers M1SS and BC2_uni_R was performed on all cDNA. Per the authors' processing: Normalization of each sample was performed by random selection of 1 million high-quality reads, each carrying a distinct molecular identifier. Reads sharing molecular identifiers were discarded rather than binned into consensus sequences. MiTCR, run with a Q25 quality threshold and the strictest error-elimination algorithm, handled CDR3 identification, clonotype clustering and error correction. A nonparametric unseen species model with Euler transformation was used to estimate a lower bound on total TCR beta diversity. TCRdb ran its own pipeline on the public reads, namely fastp trimming at Q25 and MiXCR clone calling, and kept in-frame beta chains. Records with the same CDR3 protein are collapsed into one entry carrying the most frequent genes and DNA. The V and J calls and clone size are TCRdb's, not the authors'. The sample table lists around 1.7 million distinct CDR3 sequences, over 25% of them with a count of one. Around 7.7% of the sample belongs to the ten largest clones.

The donors were 40 or so Caucasian individuals from Russia, aged 6 to 90 years, who were systemically healthy. Each donor gave about 9.7 milliliters of peripheral blood, drawn into EDTA-treated Vacutainer tubes. Ficoll-Paque density-gradient centrifugation was used to isolate PBMCs, with at least 7 million obtained per sample. Total RNA, at least 6 micrograms per sample, was extracted from PBMCs with Trizol reagent. Naive CD45RAhigh/CD27high T cell percentages were measured by flow cytometry on a PBMC aliquot from every donor. Concerning this clonotype: No antigen is known for it. No clone much larger than this one lies a single base away; base qualities are absent.

The research as a whole found: Because the CMV infection status of the donors was unknown, age-related changes in expanded clonotypes may potentially have been confounded. Compared with the aged group, the long-lived group had more naive CD4+ T cells, fewer expanded clones and increased TCR diversity, a pattern suggesting age selection. Total diversity estimates from one million sequenced T cells were considered lower bounds and underestimates. A strong correlation was found between observed TCR beta diversity and the percentage of naive T cells measured by flow cytometry. Observed TCR beta diversity per million T cells fell roughly linearly with age, and a significant reduction was already apparent by age about 38. Conclusive comparison of naive and antigen-experienced compartments was prevented by the profiling of bulk unsorted PBMCs.

This receptor was taken from a woman aged 25-40 years in good health. Here the chain combines TRBV7-9 and TRBJ2-4, and possibly TRBD2, on 5 matching bases. Sequences were obtained from blood. The bases are TGTGCCAGCAGCTTGGATGCCGACGGAGCGGAGCAGTACTTC. Translated, this is CASSLDADGAEQYF.